Described below is a single T cell receptor (beta chain) sequence and its context. Its antigen is as yet unknown. Blood PBMC samples: pre-vaccination, two weeks post third vaccination, and at tumor progression. Sequenced by immunoSEQ multiplex PCR; TCRdb stores in-frame clones only, minus some. The table has 95,000 to 110,000 clones, 81% seen once; the top ten hold about an eighth. These data are taken from a study of glioma-infiltrating T cells after dendritic cell vaccination. Broader study findings: Higher TCR clonality did not directly relate to longer survival.

V lost 4 bases, J lost 4 bases, and 9 bases stayed unmatched. In germline, CDR1 is SGHNT, CDR2 YYREEE (reference sequence). The CDR3 runs to 15 residues. This clonotype was sampled from a human donor with glioblastoma. This chain uses TRBV5-4 with TRBJ2-5, with 8 bases lining up with TRBD2. The source material was blood, sampled before dendritic cell vaccination. The CDR3, as DNA: TGTGCCAGCAGCCCGCAGCGGGGGTGGGCAGAGACCCAGTACTTC. Translating gives CASSPQRGWAETQYF.